The rows below give T cell receptor beta chains drawn from one sample of a study of control samples from healthy donors and cancer patients. Assay used: immunoSEQ multiplex PCR; TCRdb lists only in-frame clones, some missing. The data show about 140,000 clones, roughly 94% seen once. The sequenced sample was blood. The receptor set was obtained from a man aged 40-50 years in good health. CDR3s include the opening cysteine and the closing phenylalanine or tryptophan.

v_call	j_call	cdr3_aa
TRBV9	TRBJ2-1	CASSVEREDEQFF
TRBV5-1	TRBJ2-1	CASSPPPPGSSYNEQFF
TRBV7-2	TRBJ1-4	CASSLRRAGAKLFF
TRBV12-3/TRBV12-4	TRBJ1-5	CASSLLQGRAQHF
TRBV29-1	TRBJ2-7	CSVQRGHYEQYF
TRBV4-3	TRBJ1-4	CASSLDSPGTNEKLFF
TRBV27	TRBJ1-4	CASSLRKGWVGEKLFF
TRBV6-6	TRBJ2-3	CASTGREAYTDTQYF
TRBV4-1	TRBJ1-3	CASSTGQGVRGNTIYF
TRBV19	TRBJ2-4	CASSIGRRNIQYF
TRBV9	TRBJ2-3	CASSVLAGTDTQYF
TRBV9	TRBJ2-3	CASSLGLAGYADTQYF
TRBV9	TRBJ1-2	CASSVVEAPQNGYTF
TRBV7-2	TRBJ1-1	CASSRGRSNTEAFF
TRBV5-5	TRBJ1-6	CASIWDGYNSPLHF
TRBV9	TRBJ1-2	CASSERDRVKGANYGYTF
TRBV19	TRBJ2-7	CASSTPQRDEQYF
TRBV11-3	TRBJ2-1	CASSPGGRQAYNEQFF
TRBV9	TRBJ2-1	CASSVGVADSYNEQFF
TRBV19	TRBJ1-5	CASSTDRGSNQPQHF
TRBV12-5	TRBJ1-6	CASGDRYNSPLHF
TRBV11-2	TRBJ2-1	CASSPISGGSYNEQFF
TRBV27	TRBJ2-1	CASSLYLAGGINEQFF
TRBV10-1	TRBJ2-2	CASSEGTRYTGELFF
TRBV15	TRBJ2-7	CATSRGGGGASGRNEQYF
TRBV24-1	TRBJ2-7	CATSETTGHEQYF
TRBV7-8	TRBJ2-7	CASSLGGLASSEQYF
TRBV10-3	TRBJ1-2	CAISIGQVDYGYTF
TRBV5-8	TRBJ1-2	CASSLLSQRVYGYTF
TRBV12-5	TRBJ1-1	CASGLSGVNTEAFF
TRBV6-2/TRBV6-3	TRBJ2-7	CASSYWGQGYEQYF
TRBV18	TRBJ1-1	CATGGEVDTEAFF
TRBV10-3	TRBJ1-5	CAISEGQGSNQPQHF
TRBV5-6	TRBJ2-7	CASSATGTNYEQYF
TRBV7-8	TRBJ2-1	CASSLPTSGGLYNEQFF
TRBV28	TRBJ1-4	CASSLDRVTDEKLFF
TRBV5-1	TRBJ2-2	CASSYGTSENTGELFF
TRBV5-1	TRBJ2-1	CASSYGAGGYNEQFF
TRBV4-1	TRBJ2-7	CASSQDPGSFYEQYF